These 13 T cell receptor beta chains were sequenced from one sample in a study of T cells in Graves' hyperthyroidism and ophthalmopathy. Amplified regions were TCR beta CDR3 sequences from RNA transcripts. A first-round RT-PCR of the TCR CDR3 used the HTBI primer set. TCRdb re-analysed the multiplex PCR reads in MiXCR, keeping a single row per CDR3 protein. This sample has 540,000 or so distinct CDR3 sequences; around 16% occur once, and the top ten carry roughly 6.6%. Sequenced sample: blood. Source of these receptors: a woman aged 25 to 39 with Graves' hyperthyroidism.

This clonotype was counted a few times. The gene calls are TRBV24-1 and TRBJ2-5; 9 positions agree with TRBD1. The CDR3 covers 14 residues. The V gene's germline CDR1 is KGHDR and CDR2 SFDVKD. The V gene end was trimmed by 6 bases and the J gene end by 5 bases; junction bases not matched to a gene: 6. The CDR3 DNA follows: TGTGCCACCAGTTATGGGACAGGGAGTGAGACCCAGTACTTC. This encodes CATSYGTGSETQYF.

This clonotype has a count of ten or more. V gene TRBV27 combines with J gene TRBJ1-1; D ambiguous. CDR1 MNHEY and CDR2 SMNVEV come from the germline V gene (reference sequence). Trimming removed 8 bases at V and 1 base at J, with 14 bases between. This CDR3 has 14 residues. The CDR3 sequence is CASGRQISNTEAFF. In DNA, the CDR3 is TGTGCCAGCGGTAGACAAATTTCGAACACTGAAGCTTTCTTT.

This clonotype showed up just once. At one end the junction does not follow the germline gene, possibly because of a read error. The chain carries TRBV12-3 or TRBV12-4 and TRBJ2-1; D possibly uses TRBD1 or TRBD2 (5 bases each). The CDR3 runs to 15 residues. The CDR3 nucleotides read TGTGCCAGCAGTTTAATTGGGACGTCCTACGATGAGCAGTTCTTC. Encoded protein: CASSLIGTSYDEQFF.

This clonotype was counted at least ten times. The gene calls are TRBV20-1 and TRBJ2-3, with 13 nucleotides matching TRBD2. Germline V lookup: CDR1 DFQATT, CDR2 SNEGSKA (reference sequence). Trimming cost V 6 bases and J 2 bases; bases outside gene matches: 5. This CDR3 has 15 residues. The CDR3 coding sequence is TGCAGTGCCGCCGGACTAGCGGGAGACACAGATACGCAGTATTTT. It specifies CSAAGLAGDTDTQYF.

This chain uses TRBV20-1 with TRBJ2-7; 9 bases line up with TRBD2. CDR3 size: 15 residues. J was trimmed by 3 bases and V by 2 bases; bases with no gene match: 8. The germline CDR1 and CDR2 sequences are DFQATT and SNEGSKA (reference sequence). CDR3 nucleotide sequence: TGCAGTGCTAGACCCTTAGCGGGGGTATTCTACGAGCAGTACTTC. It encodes CSARPLAGVFYEQYF.

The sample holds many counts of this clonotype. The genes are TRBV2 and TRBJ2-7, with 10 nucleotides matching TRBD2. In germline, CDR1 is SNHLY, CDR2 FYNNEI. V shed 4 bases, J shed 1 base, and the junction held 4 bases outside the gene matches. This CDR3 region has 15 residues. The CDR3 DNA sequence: TGTGCCAGCAGTGTTACAGCGGGAGGGTCCTACGAGCAGTACTTC. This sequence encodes CASSVTAGGSYEQYF.

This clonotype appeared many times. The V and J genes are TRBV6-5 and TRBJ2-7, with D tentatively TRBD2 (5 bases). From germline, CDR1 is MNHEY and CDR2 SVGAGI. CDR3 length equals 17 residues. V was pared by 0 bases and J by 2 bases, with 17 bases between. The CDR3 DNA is TGTGCCAGCAGTTACTCGTCGGGATTACCGTTCCCCTACGAGCAGTACTTC. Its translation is CASSYSSGLPFPYEQYF.

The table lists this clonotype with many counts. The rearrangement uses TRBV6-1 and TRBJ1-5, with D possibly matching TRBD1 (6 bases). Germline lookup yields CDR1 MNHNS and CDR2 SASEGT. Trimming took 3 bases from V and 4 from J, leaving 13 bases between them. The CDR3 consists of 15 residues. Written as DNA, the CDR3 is TGTGCCAGCAGTGACCCCGGACAGCTAAATCAGCCCCAGCATTTT. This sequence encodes CASSDPGQLNQPQHF.

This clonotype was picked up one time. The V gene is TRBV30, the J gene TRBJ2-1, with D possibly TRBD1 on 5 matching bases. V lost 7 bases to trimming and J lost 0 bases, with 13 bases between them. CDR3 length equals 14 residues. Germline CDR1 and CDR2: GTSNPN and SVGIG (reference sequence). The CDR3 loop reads CASDETVSYNEQFF. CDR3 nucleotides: TGTGCCTCGGATGAGACAGTCTCCTACAATGAGCAGTTCTTC. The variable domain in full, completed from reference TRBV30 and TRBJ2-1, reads SQTIHQWPATLVQPVGSPLSLECTVEGTSNPNLYWYRQAAGRGLQLLFYSVGIGQISSEVPQNLSASRPQDRQFILSSKKLLLSDSGFYLCASDETVSYNEQFFGPGTRLTVL.

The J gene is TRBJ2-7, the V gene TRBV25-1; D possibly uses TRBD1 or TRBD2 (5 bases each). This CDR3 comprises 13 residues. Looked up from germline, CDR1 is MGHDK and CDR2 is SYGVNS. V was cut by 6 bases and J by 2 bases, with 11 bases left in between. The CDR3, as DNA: TGTGCCAGCAGGGGACCCACTCCCTACGAGCAGTACTTC. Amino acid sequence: CASRGPTPYEQYF.

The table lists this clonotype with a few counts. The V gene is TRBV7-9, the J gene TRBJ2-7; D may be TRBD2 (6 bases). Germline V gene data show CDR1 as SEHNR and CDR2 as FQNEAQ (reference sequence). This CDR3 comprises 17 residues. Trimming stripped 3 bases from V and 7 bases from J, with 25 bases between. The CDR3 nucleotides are TGTGCCAGCAGCTTTTTCATGGCGGGACGACGGGCGGGGGAGCAGTACTTC. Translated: CASSFFMAGRRAGEQYF.

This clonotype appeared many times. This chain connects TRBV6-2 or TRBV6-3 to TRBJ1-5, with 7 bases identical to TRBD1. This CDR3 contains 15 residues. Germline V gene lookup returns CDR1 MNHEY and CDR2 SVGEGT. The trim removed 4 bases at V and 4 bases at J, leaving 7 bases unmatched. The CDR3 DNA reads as TGTGCCAGCAGTTTGGTTTCGACAGGGAATCAGCCCCAGCATTTT. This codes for CASSLVSTGNQPQHF.

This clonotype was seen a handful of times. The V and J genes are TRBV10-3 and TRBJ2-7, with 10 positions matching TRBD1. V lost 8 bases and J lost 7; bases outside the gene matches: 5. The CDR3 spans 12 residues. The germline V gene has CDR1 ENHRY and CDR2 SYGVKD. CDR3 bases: TGTGCCATCGGGACAGGGGCAGGGGAGCAGTACTTC. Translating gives CAIGTGAGEQYF.